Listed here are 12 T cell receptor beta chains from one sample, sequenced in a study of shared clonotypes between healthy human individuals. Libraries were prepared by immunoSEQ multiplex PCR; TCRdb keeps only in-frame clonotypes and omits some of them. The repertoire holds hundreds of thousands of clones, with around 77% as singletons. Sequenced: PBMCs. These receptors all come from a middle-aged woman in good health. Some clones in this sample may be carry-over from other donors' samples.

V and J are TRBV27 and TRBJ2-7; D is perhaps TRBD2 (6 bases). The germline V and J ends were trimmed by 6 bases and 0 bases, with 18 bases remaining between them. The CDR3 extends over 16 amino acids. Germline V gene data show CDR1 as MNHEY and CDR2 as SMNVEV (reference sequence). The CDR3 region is CASSTRGTQLSYEQYF. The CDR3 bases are TGTGCCAGCAGCACCCGCGGGACGCAGCTCTCCTACGAGCAGTACTTC.

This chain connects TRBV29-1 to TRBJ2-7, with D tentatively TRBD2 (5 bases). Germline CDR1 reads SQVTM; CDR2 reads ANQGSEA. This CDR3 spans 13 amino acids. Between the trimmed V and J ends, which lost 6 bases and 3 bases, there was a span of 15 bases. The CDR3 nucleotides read TGCAGCGTAGACGGGCCTGCGGGCTACGAGCAGTACTTC. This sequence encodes CSVDGPAGYEQYF.

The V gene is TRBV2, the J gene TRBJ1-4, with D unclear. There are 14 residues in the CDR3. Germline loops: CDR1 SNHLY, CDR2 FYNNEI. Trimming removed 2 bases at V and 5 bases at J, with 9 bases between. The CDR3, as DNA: TGTGCCAGCAGTGAACTCACAGAAAATGAAAAACTGTTTTTT. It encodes CASSELTENEKLFF.

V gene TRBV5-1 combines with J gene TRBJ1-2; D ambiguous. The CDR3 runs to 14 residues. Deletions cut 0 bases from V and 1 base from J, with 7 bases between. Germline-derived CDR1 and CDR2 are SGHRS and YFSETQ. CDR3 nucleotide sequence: TGCGCCAGCAGCTTGGGCCCGGATAACTATGGCTACACCTTC. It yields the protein CASSLGPDNYGYTF.

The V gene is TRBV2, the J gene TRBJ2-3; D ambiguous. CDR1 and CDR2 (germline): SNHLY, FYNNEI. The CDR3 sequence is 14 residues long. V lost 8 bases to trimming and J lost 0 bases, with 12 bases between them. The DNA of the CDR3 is TGTGCCAGCGGGGTGGCGACTAGCACAGATACGCAGTATTTT. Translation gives CASGVATSTDTQYF.

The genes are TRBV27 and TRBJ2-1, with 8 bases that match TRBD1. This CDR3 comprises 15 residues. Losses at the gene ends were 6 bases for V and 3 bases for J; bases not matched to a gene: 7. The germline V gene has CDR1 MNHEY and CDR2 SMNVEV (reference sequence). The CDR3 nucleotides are TGTGCCAGCAGCCTACAGGGGGTGCTCTACAATGAGCAGTTCTTC. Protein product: CASSLQGVLYNEQFF.

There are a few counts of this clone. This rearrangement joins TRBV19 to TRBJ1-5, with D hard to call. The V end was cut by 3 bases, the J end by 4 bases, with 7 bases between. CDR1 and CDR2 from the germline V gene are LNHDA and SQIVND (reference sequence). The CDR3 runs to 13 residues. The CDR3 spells CASSIMRNQPQHF. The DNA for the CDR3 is TGTGCCAGTAGTATTATGAGAAATCAGCCCCAGCATTTT.

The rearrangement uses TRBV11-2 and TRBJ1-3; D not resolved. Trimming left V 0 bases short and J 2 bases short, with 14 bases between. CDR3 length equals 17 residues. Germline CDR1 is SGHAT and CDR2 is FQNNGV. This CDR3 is CASSLEWGASPGNTIYF. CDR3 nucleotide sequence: TGTGCCAGCAGCTTAGAATGGGGTGCTTCACCTGGAAACACCATATATTTT.

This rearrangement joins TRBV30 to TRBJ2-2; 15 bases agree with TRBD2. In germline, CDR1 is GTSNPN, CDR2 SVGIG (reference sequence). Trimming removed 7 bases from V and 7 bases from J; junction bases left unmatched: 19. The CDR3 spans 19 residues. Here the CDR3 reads CASFPFPGLAGGPRGELFF. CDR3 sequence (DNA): TGTGCCTCTTTTCCTTTCCCTGGACTAGCGGGAGGGCCGCGCGGGGAGCTGTTTTTT.

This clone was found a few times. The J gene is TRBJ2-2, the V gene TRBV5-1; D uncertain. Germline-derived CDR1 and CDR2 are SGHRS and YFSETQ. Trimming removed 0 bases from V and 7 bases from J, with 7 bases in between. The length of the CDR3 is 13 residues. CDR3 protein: CASSLEIVGELFF. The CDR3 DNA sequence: TGCGCCAGCAGCTTGGAAATTGTCGGGGAGCTGTTTTTT.

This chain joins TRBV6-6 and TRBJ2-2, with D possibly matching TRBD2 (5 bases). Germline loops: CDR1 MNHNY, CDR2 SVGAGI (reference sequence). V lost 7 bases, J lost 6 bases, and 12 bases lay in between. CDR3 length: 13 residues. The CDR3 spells CASTRDYAGELFF. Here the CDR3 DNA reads TGTGCCAGCACCCGGGATTATGCCGGGGAGCTGTTTTTT.

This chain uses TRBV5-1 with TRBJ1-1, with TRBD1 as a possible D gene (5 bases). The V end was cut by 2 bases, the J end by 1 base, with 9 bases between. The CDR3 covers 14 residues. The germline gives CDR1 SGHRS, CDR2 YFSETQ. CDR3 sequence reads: CASSFGGWNTEAFF. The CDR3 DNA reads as TGCGCCAGCAGCTTTGGGGGGTGGAACACTGAAGCTTTCTTT.